A selection of T cell receptor beta chains follows, all from one sample in a study of blood T cell repertoires in COVID-19. Profiling relied on immunoSEQ multiplex PCR, and the TCRdb table lists in-frame clones only, not all of them. Seen here are fewer than 40,000 clones, approximately 89% observed once, and the top ten hold 14% to 15%. Source material: peripheral blood. The receptors stem from a man aged 55 to 70 with active COVID-19. CDR3s include the opening cysteine and the closing phenylalanine or tryptophan. D genes are given only for firm matches. Expanded clones are given a class, and other clones once, few, many or no size at all.

j_call: TRBJ2-7; v_call: TRBV19; cdr3_length: 12; clone_size: -; d_call: -; cdr3_aa: CASSMEGSEQYF; cdr3_nt: TGTGCCAGTAGTATGGAGGGGTCCGAGCAGTACTTC
j_call: TRBJ1-5; v_call: TRBV9; cdr3_length: 15; clone_size: -; d_call: -; cdr3_aa: CASSPGGFGNQPQHF; cdr3_nt: TGTGCCAGCAGCCCCGGGGGGTTTGGCAATCAGCCCCAGCATTTT
j_call: TRBJ1-3; v_call: TRBV27; cdr3_length: 16; clone_size: -; d_call: TRBD1; cdr3_aa: CASSTRGQAKGNTIYF; cdr3_nt: TGTGCCAGCAGTACGAGGGGACAGGCGAAGGGAAACACCATATATTTT
j_call: TRBJ2-7; v_call: TRBV7-6; cdr3_length: 17; clone_size: -; d_call: TRBD2; cdr3_aa: CASSPRGRTSGPYEQYF; cdr3_nt: TGTGCCAGCAGCCCGCGAGGACGGACTAGCGGGCCCTACGAGCAGTACTTC
j_call: TRBJ2-7; v_call: TRBV3-1/TRBV3-2; cdr3_length: 19; clone_size: -; d_call: TRBD1; cdr3_aa: CASSQDFGGQGSRTYEQYF; cdr3_nt: TGTGCCAGCAGCCAAGATTTTGGGGGACAGGGTTCCCGTACCTACGAGCAGTACTTC
j_call: TRBJ1-2; v_call: TRBV12-3/TRBV12-4; cdr3_length: 13; clone_size: -; d_call: TRBD1; cdr3_aa: CASGQGARYGYTF; cdr3_nt: TGTGCCAGCGGACAGGGGGCGAGATATGGCTACACCTTC
j_call: TRBJ2-2; v_call: TRBV2; cdr3_length: 16; clone_size: -; d_call: TRBD1; cdr3_aa: CASSETRAQGAPKLFF; cdr3_nt: TGTGCCAGCAGTGAAACTCGTGCACAGGGGGCCCCGAAACTGTTTTTT
j_call: TRBJ1-5; v_call: TRBV6-5; cdr3_length: 14; clone_size: -; d_call: -; cdr3_aa: CASNDRHSNQPQHF; cdr3_nt: TGTGCCAGCAACGACAGACATAGCAATCAGCCCCAGCATTTT
j_call: TRBJ2-1; v_call: TRBV6-4; cdr3_length: 17; clone_size: -; d_call: TRBD2; cdr3_aa: CASSVQFGLAPNNEQFF; cdr3_nt: TGTGCCAGCAGTGTCCAATTCGGACTAGCGCCAAACAATGAGCAGTTCTTC
j_call: TRBJ2-2; v_call: TRBV19; cdr3_length: 15; clone_size: -; d_call: TRBD1; cdr3_aa: CASSSRQGISGELFF; cdr3_nt: TGTGCCAGTAGTTCGCGACAGGGAATATCGGGGGAGCTGTTTTTT
j_call: TRBJ2-2; v_call: TRBV9; cdr3_length: 16; clone_size: -; d_call: TRBD2; cdr3_aa: CASSVVSSGSGGELFF; cdr3_nt: TGTGCCAGCAGCGTAGTGTCTAGCGGGAGCGGCGGGGAGCTGTTTTTT
j_call: TRBJ2-7; v_call: TRBV6-4; cdr3_length: 15; clone_size: -; d_call: TRBD2; cdr3_aa: CASSEVAGVAYEQYF; cdr3_nt: TGTGCCAGCAGTGAAGTAGCGGGAGTCGCCTACGAGCAGTACTTC
j_call: TRBJ2-2; v_call: TRBV5-8; cdr3_length: 17; clone_size: -; d_call: TRBD1; cdr3_aa: CASSNWGQGSYTGELFF; cdr3_nt: TGTGCCAGCAGCAACTGGGGACAGGGCTCATATACCGGGGAGCTGTTTTTT
j_call: TRBJ2-7; v_call: TRBV18; cdr3_length: 16; clone_size: once; d_call: -; cdr3_aa: CASSPQVQGGAGEQYF; cdr3_nt: TGTGCCAGCTCACCCCAGGTCCAGGGAGGTGCGGGCGAGCAGTACTTC
j_call: TRBJ2-7; v_call: TRBV15; cdr3_length: 16; clone_size: -; d_call: TRBD2; cdr3_aa: CATSKTRGTSDGEQYF; cdr3_nt: TGTGCCACCAGCAAAACAAGAGGGACTAGCGATGGGGAGCAGTACTTC
j_call: TRBJ1-1; v_call: TRBV10-1; cdr3_length: 13; clone_size: -; d_call: -; cdr3_aa: CASTKQVNTEAFF; cdr3_nt: TGCGCCAGCACCAAACAGGTGAACACTGAAGCTTTCTTT
j_call: TRBJ2-1; v_call: TRBV5-1; cdr3_length: 15; clone_size: -; d_call: TRBD2; cdr3_aa: CASSFGTSGSGEQFF; cdr3_nt: TGCGCCAGCAGCTTTGGGACTAGCGGGAGTGGCGAGCAGTTCTTC
j_call: TRBJ2-7; v_call: TRBV15; cdr3_length: 13; clone_size: -; d_call: -; cdr3_aa: CATSRVDIYEQYF; cdr3_nt: TGTGCCACCAGCAGGGTAGACATATACGAGCAGTACTTC
j_call: TRBJ2-7; v_call: TRBV28; cdr3_length: 16; clone_size: once; d_call: -; cdr3_aa: CASTETGVRGSYEQYF; cdr3_nt: TGTGCCAGCACCGAAACTGGTGTCAGGGGTTCCTACGAGCAGTACTTC
j_call: TRBJ1-2; v_call: TRBV27; cdr3_length: 13; clone_size: -; d_call: TRBD1; cdr3_aa: CASGSWQGDGYTF; cdr3_nt: TGTGCCAGCGGTTCGTGGCAGGGGGATGGCTACACCTTC
j_call: TRBJ2-2; v_call: TRBV5-1; cdr3_length: 16; clone_size: -; d_call: TRBD2; cdr3_aa: CASSPLAGANTGELFF; cdr3_nt: TGCGCCAGCAGCCCGCTAGCGGGGGCGAACACCGGGGAGCTGTTTTTT
j_call: TRBJ2-5; v_call: TRBV5-5; cdr3_length: 14; clone_size: -; d_call: -; cdr3_aa: CASSLAEGSRTQYF; cdr3_nt: TGTGCCAGCAGCTTGGCGGAGGGCTCCAGGACCCAGTACTTC
j_call: TRBJ2-1; v_call: TRBV5-8; cdr3_length: 14; clone_size: -; d_call: -; cdr3_aa: CASSLGQTYNEQFF; cdr3_nt: TGTGCCAGCAGCTTGGGACAGACATACAATGAGCAGTTCTTC
j_call: TRBJ2-7; v_call: TRBV5-5; cdr3_length: 17; clone_size: -; d_call: -; cdr3_aa: CASSFGGQRQYSYEQYF; cdr3_nt: TGTGCCAGCAGCTTCGGGGGACAGCGTCAGTACTCCTACGAGCAGTACTTC
j_call: TRBJ1-1; v_call: TRBV5-1; cdr3_length: 15; clone_size: -; d_call: -; cdr3_aa: CAGLWSRYSNTEAFF; cdr3_nt: TGCGCCGGCTTATGGAGCCGATACTCGAACACTGAAGCTTTCTTT
j_call: TRBJ2-7; v_call: TRBV2; cdr3_length: 14; clone_size: -; d_call: TRBD2; cdr3_aa: CASSFSGSAYEQYF; cdr3_nt: TGTGCCAGCAGCTTTAGCGGGTCCGCCTACGAGCAGTACTTC
j_call: TRBJ2-5; v_call: TRBV5-4; cdr3_length: 13; clone_size: -; d_call: -; cdr3_aa: CASSLALQETQYF; cdr3_nt: TGTGCCAGCAGCTTAGCCCTCCAAGAGACCCAGTACTTC
j_call: TRBJ2-3; v_call: TRBV19; cdr3_length: 17; clone_size: -; d_call: TRBD2; cdr3_aa: CASSMGSTSGRTDTQYF; cdr3_nt: TGTGCCAGTAGTATGGGTTCGACTAGCGGGAGGACAGATACGCAGTATTTT
j_call: TRBJ2-1; v_call: TRBV11-2; cdr3_length: 16; clone_size: -; d_call: TRBD1; cdr3_aa: CASSLVGQGLYNEQFF; cdr3_nt: TGTGCCAGCAGCTTAGTGGGACAGGGCCTCTACAATGAGCAGTTCTTC
j_call: TRBJ1-6; v_call: TRBV27; cdr3_length: 17; clone_size: -; d_call: TRBD1; cdr3_aa: CASSSTGGVRLYSPLHF; cdr3_nt: TGTGCCAGCAGCTCTACAGGGGGGGTTAGGTTGTATTCACCCCTCCACTTT
j_call: TRBJ2-3; v_call: TRBV19; cdr3_length: 16; clone_size: -; d_call: TRBD2; cdr3_aa: CASSKRTREGRDTQYF; cdr3_nt: TGTGCCAGTAGTAAGAGAACCCGGGAGGGCAGAGATACGCAGTATTTT
j_call: TRBJ2-7; v_call: TRBV19; cdr3_length: 13; clone_size: -; d_call: TRBD2; cdr3_aa: CASSRLAGREQYF; cdr3_nt: TGTGCCAGTAGTCGGCTAGCGGGACGCGAGCAGTACTTC
j_call: TRBJ1-3; v_call: TRBV21-1; cdr3_length: 15; clone_size: -; d_call: -; cdr3_aa: CASPPGTPDRDTIYF; cdr3_nt: TGTGCCAGCCCCCCCGGGACACCCGATCGGGACACCATATATTTT
j_call: TRBJ2-2; v_call: TRBV10-3; cdr3_length: 14; clone_size: -; d_call: -; cdr3_aa: CAISEGTLPGELFF; cdr3_nt: TGTGCCATCAGTGAGGGGACTCTCCCCGGGGAGCTGTTTTTT
j_call: TRBJ2-7; v_call: TRBV19; cdr3_length: 18; clone_size: -; d_call: -; cdr3_aa: CASSIGDGIDGGHYEQYF; cdr3_nt: TGTGCCAGTAGTATAGGCGACGGGATTGACGGGGGGCACTACGAGCAGTACTTC
j_call: TRBJ2-3; v_call: TRBV3-1/TRBV3-2; cdr3_length: 18; clone_size: -; d_call: -; cdr3_aa: CASSQEGGGHSQIDTQYF; cdr3_nt: TGTGCCAGCAGCCAAGAAGGGGGGGGCCATAGCCAGATAGATACGCAGTATTTT
j_call: TRBJ2-7; v_call: TRBV5-4; cdr3_length: 15; clone_size: -; d_call: -; cdr3_aa: CASSLPSQAGYEQYF; cdr3_nt: TGTGCCAGCAGCTTGCCGTCTCAGGCAGGGTACGAGCAGTACTTC
j_call: TRBJ2-5; v_call: TRBV19; cdr3_length: 13; clone_size: -; d_call: -; cdr3_aa: CASSIEGGEAQYF; cdr3_nt: TGTGCCAGTAGTATAGAAGGGGGGGAGGCCCAGTACTTC
j_call: TRBJ2-2; v_call: TRBV5-1; cdr3_length: 15; clone_size: -; d_call: TRBD2; cdr3_aa: CASSLSGRVTGELFF; cdr3_nt: TGCGCCAGCAGCCTCAGCGGGAGAGTCACCGGGGAGCTGTTTTTT
j_call: TRBJ2-1; v_call: TRBV7-9; cdr3_length: 14; clone_size: few; d_call: TRBD2; cdr3_aa: CASSLASGYNEQFF; cdr3_nt: TGTGCCAGCAGCTTGGCTAGCGGTTACAATGAGCAGTTCTTC
j_call: TRBJ2-2; v_call: TRBV7-9; cdr3_length: 14; clone_size: -; d_call: -; cdr3_aa: CASSPKQVSGELFF; cdr3_nt: TGTGCCAGCAGCCCTAAGCAGGTATCCGGGGAGCTGTTTTTT
j_call: TRBJ2-3; v_call: TRBV7-6; cdr3_length: 16; clone_size: -; d_call: -; cdr3_aa: CASSPVGGPSTDTQYF; cdr3_nt: TGTGCCAGCAGCCCAGTAGGCGGGCCCAGCACAGATACGCAGTATTTT
j_call: TRBJ1-6; v_call: TRBV4-1; cdr3_length: 19; clone_size: -; d_call: TRBD1; cdr3_aa: CASSQDGTGAFSYNSPLHF; cdr3_nt: TGCGCCAGCAGCCAAGATGGGACAGGGGCCTTCTCCTATAATTCACCCCTCCACTTT
j_call: TRBJ2-5; v_call: TRBV28; cdr3_length: 13; clone_size: -; d_call: -; cdr3_aa: CASSGDTQETQYF; cdr3_nt: TGTGCCAGCAGTGGGGACACCCAAGAGACCCAGTACTTC
j_call: TRBJ2-2; v_call: TRBV6-6; cdr3_length: 15; clone_size: -; d_call: -; cdr3_aa: CASSYPPQNTGELFF; cdr3_nt: TGTGCCAGCAGTTACCCCCCCCAAAACACCGGGGAGCTGTTTTTT
j_call: TRBJ2-6; v_call: TRBV6-6; cdr3_length: 17; clone_size: -; d_call: -; cdr3_aa: CASSRGADSSGANVLTF; cdr3_nt: TGTGCCAGCAGTCGCGGGGCGGACAGCTCTGGGGCCAACGTCCTGACTTTC
j_call: TRBJ2-7; v_call: TRBV27; cdr3_length: 15; clone_size: -; d_call: -; cdr3_aa: CASSSQDYPIYEQYF; cdr3_nt: TGTGCCAGCAGTTCCCAAGACTACCCTATTTACGAGCAGTACTTC
j_call: TRBJ2-7; v_call: TRBV18; cdr3_length: 17; clone_size: -; d_call: TRBD2; cdr3_aa: CASSPRASGSSGGEQYF; cdr3_nt: TGTGCCAGCTCACCACGGGCTAGCGGGAGTTCGGGCGGCGAGCAGTACTTC
j_call: TRBJ2-1; v_call: TRBV30; cdr3_length: 11; clone_size: -; d_call: TRBD2; cdr3_aa: CGGGRLNEQFF; cdr3_nt: TGTGGAGGCGGGAGGTTGAATGAGCAGTTCTTC
j_call: TRBJ2-7; v_call: TRBV4-1; cdr3_length: 15; clone_size: -; d_call: TRBD2; cdr3_aa: CASSQVSGRDYEQYF; cdr3_nt: TGCGCCAGCAGCCAGGTTAGCGGGAGGGATTACGAGCAGTACTTC
j_call: TRBJ2-1; v_call: TRBV5-6; cdr3_length: 19; clone_size: -; d_call: -; cdr3_aa: CASSLTRLGATYRYNEQFF; cdr3_nt: TGTGCCAGCAGCCTGACAAGGCTGGGGGCTACATACCGCTACAATGAGCAGTTCTTC
j_call: TRBJ2-5; v_call: TRBV6-6; cdr3_length: 15; clone_size: -; d_call: -; cdr3_aa: CASSPRNMVGETQYF; cdr3_nt: TGTGCCAGCAGCCCGAGGAATATGGTCGGAGAGACCCAGTACTTC
j_call: TRBJ2-3; v_call: TRBV7-9; cdr3_length: 16; clone_size: -; d_call: TRBD2; cdr3_aa: CASTKLAGTSTDTQYF; cdr3_nt: TGTGCCAGCACCAAGTTAGCGGGGACTAGCACAGATACGCAGTATTTT
j_call: TRBJ2-7; v_call: TRBV10-1; cdr3_length: 16; clone_size: -; d_call: TRBD2; cdr3_aa: CASSESVREYGYEQYF; cdr3_nt: TGCGCCAGCAGTGAGTCGGTGCGGGAGTATGGGTACGAGCAGTACTTC
j_call: TRBJ2-2; v_call: TRBV6-6; cdr3_length: 15; clone_size: -; d_call: TRBD2; cdr3_aa: CASSYSGRVTGELFF; cdr3_nt: TGTGCCAGCAGTTATAGCGGGAGGGTCACCGGGGAGCTGTTTTTT
j_call: TRBJ2-3; v_call: TRBV18; cdr3_length: 16; clone_size: -; d_call: -; cdr3_aa: CASSPAAERSTDTQYF; cdr3_nt: TGTGCCAGCTCACCAGCGGCGGAAAGGAGCACAGATACGCAGTATTTT